In its sample, the clone carrying this T cell receptor beta chain was seen once. Only in-frame clones appear in the TCRdb table, and some are missing; sequencing was by immunoSEQ multiplex PCR. The table records approximately 40,000 clones, roughly 83% of them present only once. The record originates from a study of OX40 agonist ivuxolimab in advanced cancers. The V gene lost 5 bases and the J gene lost 0 bases, with 16 bases spanning the gap. The length of the CDR3 is 16 residues. Germline lookup yields CDR1 MDHEN and CDR2 SYDVKM. The material sequenced was CD4+ or CD8+ T cells sorted from blood, taken in a trial of the OX40 agonist ivuxolimab. The V and J genes are TRBV28 and TRBJ1-1, with TRBD1 as a possible D gene (5 bases). This clonotype originated in an adult with an advanced solid tumor such as melanoma, head and neck, liver or kidney cancer. CDR3 protein: CASSPFQDILNTEAFF. In nucleotides, the CDR3 is TGTGCCAGCAGTCCCTTTCAGGACATTTTGAACACTGAAGCTTTCTTT.